This T cell receptor (beta chain) originates from a study of T cell clonality in common variable immunodeficiency (dated by TCRdb to between 2014 and 2017). Equivalent amounts of genomic DNA from CVID and control samples were used as sequencing input. For every sample, a 60 bp segment covering the rearranged TCRbeta CDR3 region was amplified and then sequenced. The immunoSEQ assay, a bias-corrected multiplex PCR with high-throughput sequencing, was employed for TCRbeta amplification. In the paper's pipeline: Every unique nucleotide sequence was considered a clone and was annotated with V, D and J genes, copy number and frequency. Sequences were labeled productive if in frame, and non-productive if out of frame or containing stop codons. As previously described, clonality was computed from Shannon's entropy. The predicted amino acid sequences of productive clones were used to derive the mean CDR3 Kyte-Doolittle hydropathy. Using the R hclust function, scaled V gene usage was clustered hierarchically with Manhattan distance and complete linkage. To assess clone sharing by CDR3 amino acid sequence, 12 repertoires per group were resampled over 100 rounds. The repertoires were searched for fewer than 75 published EBV-specific TCRbeta sequences and 245 published CMV-specific TCRbeta sequences. A couple of CVID samples yielding fewer than 10,000 sequences were excluded from analysis, leaving approximately 40 CVID repertoires. The table comes from immuneACCESS by way of TCRdb, which keeps in-frame sequences with V and J called. Part of the clones is missing from these tables; in studies checked, under half for an unresolved V gene and the rest for unknown reasons. That table furnishes V, J and clone size, whereas the DNA furnished D and trimming. The sample records roughly 52,000 clones, none occurring a single time. Clones ranked in the top ten supply around 3.7% of the sample.

Overall study results and their limits: Increased TCRbeta clonality was found in CVID subjects compared with healthy controls (t-test p = 0.018), with the increase being most characteristic of about a third of subjects. Patient heterogeneity within the CVID cohort put limits on correlating repertoire features with clinical complications. CVID subjects shared fewer TCRbeta clones with each other than healthy controls did (p < 0.0001). Reportedly, TCRbeta sequences from CVID had fewer deletions and N-nucleotide insertions, and highly modified clones with 13 or more V deletions were absent from CVID. Although equal DNA input was used, an average of about 75,000 unique sequences per sample was obtained for controls, compared with approximately 30,000 for CVID samples. According to the authors, finding the cause of the higher clonality in CVID would require sequencing the repertoires of T cell subpopulations.

Most of the CVID patients and most of the healthy controls were of Caucasian heritage. Heparinized peripheral whole blood samples of about 5 to 8 ml were collected from each donor. Genomic DNA from adults with common variable immune deficiency (CVID) and from healthy adult controls was used for sequencing of TCRbeta CDR3 repertoires. The control group was made up of around 22 healthy adult volunteers (about ten male and roughly twelve female) whose ages ranged from 23 to 66 years, with a mean age of approximately 35. Diluted blood was density-centrifuged over Hypaque 1077 or Ficoll-Paque to isolate peripheral blood mononuclear cells. Unsorted mononuclear cells served as the source of genomic DNA, which was extracted either by Qiagen column purification or by a centrifugation-based method. The cysteine opens and the phenylalanine closes a CDR3 of 14 amino acids. Shown are 33 bases from within the CDR3, in frame from base 1. CDR1 is given as SEHNR and CDR2 as FQNEAQ, both from the germline V gene (reference sequence).

This clone was counted only a few times. This receptor's antigen is unknown. Sequencing ends 3 residues short of the CDR3 end; the germline J gene provides the rest. The sample taken for sequencing was peripheral blood mononuclear cells. The chain is encoded by TRBV7-9 joined to TRBJ2-3; too little of a D gene remains to name it. The TCR originated in a person aged 18 to 69 in good health. The CDR3 DNA, read in part, is TGTGCCAGCAGCTTAGAAGGTCTCCGTGAGACG. This yields the protein CASSLEGLRET. The complete CDR3 reads CASSLEGLRETQYF.